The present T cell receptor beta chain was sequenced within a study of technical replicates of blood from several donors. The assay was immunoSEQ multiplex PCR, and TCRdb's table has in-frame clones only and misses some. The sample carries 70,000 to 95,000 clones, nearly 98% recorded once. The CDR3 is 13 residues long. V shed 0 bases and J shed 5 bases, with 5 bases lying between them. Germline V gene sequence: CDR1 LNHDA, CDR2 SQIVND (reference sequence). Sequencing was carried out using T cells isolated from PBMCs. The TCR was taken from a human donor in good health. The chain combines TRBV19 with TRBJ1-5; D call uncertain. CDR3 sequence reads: CASSIERDQPQHF. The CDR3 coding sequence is TGTGCCAGTAGTATAGAGAGGGATCAGCCCCAGCATTTT.